This TCR beta chain was documented in a study of tumor-infiltrating lymphocytes in primary liver carcinoma. Points from the study as a whole: Compared with tumor region pairs, tumor-adjacent and tumor-blood pairs overlapped less.

As regards this clonotype: Its antigen is not identified. This likely comes from a read error, as the CDR3 has no conserved phenylalanine or tryptophan at its end.

CDR3 length equals 12 residues. cDNA specific to TCR beta was made from 500 ng of total RNA, with a constant-region primer employed for priming. A slightly modified ARM-PCR protocol with three nested multiplex PCR rounds produced these TCR beta libraries. PCR rounds one and two used TRBV1-TRBV30 forward primers with a C-beta reverse primer for around 9 cycles each. Each CDR3 protein gets one entry after TCRdb re-called the multiplex PCR reads with MiXCR. The data contain tens of thousands of distinct CDR3 sequences, around 79% of them singletons. From unsorted bulk tissue weighing about 20-32 mg, DNA and RNA were co-extracted. Five discrete regions of every tumor underwent sampling.

The chain uses TRBV12-3 or TRBV12-4 and TRBJ1-6; D call uncertain. The source material was liver tumor tissue from sampling region 3. As to subset: tumor region T3, left-lateral pole. This sequence originates from a man aged 40-50 years with primary liver carcinoma and hepatitis B virus infection. The CDR3 spells CVSSLKNSPLHS. As DNA, the CDR3 is TGTGTCAGCAGTTTAAAGAATTCGCCCCTCCACTCT.